This entry lists 18 T cell receptor beta chains sequenced from one sample in a study of T cell changes during pregnancy in multiple sclerosis. Repertoires were generated with immunoSEQ multiplex PCR, while TCRdb's copy carries only in-frame clones and drops some. In the table there are roughly 74,000 clones, around 85% of which are singletons. This specimen consisted of peripheral blood, obtained before pregnancy. These TCRs come from a female donor with multiple sclerosis, enrolled in a pregnancy study.

The rearrangement links TRBV7-8 to TRBJ1-2, with D uncertain. Trimming shortened V by 1 base and J by 10 bases, and 19 bases separated the two germline ends. Germline V lookup: CDR1 SGHVS, CDR2 FQNEAQ. The CDR3 consists of 15 residues. DNA for the CDR3: TGTGCCAGCAGCTTAGGTCCACATAATTTCAACGTCTACACCTTC. Translation: CASSLGPHNFNVYTF.

The V gene is TRBV10-1, the J gene TRBJ2-1, with D tentatively TRBD1 (5 bases). CDR1 WNHNN and CDR2 SYGVQD come from the germline V gene (reference sequence). This CDR3 has 15 residues. The V and J ends lost 6 bases and 10 bases respectively, with 22 bases between them. CDR3 coding DNA: TGCGCCAGCAGCCCCAGGGTGGCTTTGCGTGGGGAGCAGTTCTTC. Its translation: CASSPRVALRGEQFF.

In nucleotides, the CDR3 is TGTGCCAGTAATCCCCTGGGACAGGGGAATGAAAAACTGTTTTTT. Its protein is CASNPLGQGNEKLFF. V is TRBV19 and J is TRBJ1-4; 10 positions agree with TRBD1. V dropped 7 bases and J dropped 5; count of bases not matched to a gene: 7. The germline gives CDR1 LNHDA, CDR2 SQIVND (reference sequence). The CDR3 is 15 amino acids.

The V and J genes are TRBV30 and TRBJ1-4; D remains ambiguous. The CDR3 consists of 13 residues. V was clipped by 6 bases and J by 3 bases, with 11 bases between them. Germline values: CDR1 GTSNPN, CDR2 SVGIG (reference sequence). CDR3 residues: CACGFLANEKLFF. CDR3 DNA: TGTGCCTGCGGGTTTTTAGCTAATGAAAAACTGTTTTTT.

CDR3 in DNA: TGTGCCTGGGCAGGGTCCTACGAGCAGTACTTC. This codes for CAWAGSYEQYF. The chain joins TRBV30 to TRBJ2-7; D might be TRBD1 (5 bases). The germline gives CDR1 GTSNPN, CDR2 SVGIG (reference sequence). The CDR3 runs 11 residues. V was shortened by 5 bases and J by 1 base, with 6 bases between the two germline ends. Supplemented by reference TRBV30 and TRBJ2-7, the full variable domain reads SQTIHQWPATLVQPVGSPLSLECTVEGTSNPNLYWYRQAAGRGLQLLFYSVGIGQISSEVPQNLSASRPQDRQFILSSKKLLLSDSGFYLCAWAGSYEQYFGPGTRLTVT.

The chain employs TRBV5-1 and TRBJ2-3; 9 bases match TRBD1. The germline gives CDR1 SGHRS, CDR2 YFSETQ. With 0 bases clipped from V and 2 bases from J, the junction kept 1 base outside the gene matches. This CDR3 is 15 amino acids long. CDR3 bases: TGCGCCAGCAGCTTGGGGACAGGGGTCACAGATACGCAGTATTTT. This codes for CASSLGTGVTDTQYF.

The chain is built from TRBV18 and TRBJ1-1; 10 positions agree with TRBD1. The J segment lost 6 bases and the V segment lost 6 bases, leaving 7 bases of the junction unmatched. This CDR3 contains 14 residues. From germline, CDR1 is KGHSH and CDR2 LQKENI. In DNA form, the CDR3 reads TGTGCCAGCTCCGTCCGGGACAGGGGCGCTGAAGCTTTCTTT. Amino acids: CASSVRDRGAEAFF.

In the case of this clone: The same CDR3 can be traced to other DNA sequences in this sample. The chain couples TRBV6-4 to TRBJ2-3, with 7 positions matching TRBD2. With 2 bases clipped from V and 2 bases from J, the junction kept 4 bases outside the gene matches. CDR3 length: 15 residues. Germline V lookup: CDR1 MRHNA, CDR2 SNTAGT. CDR3: CASSDGGGDTDTQYF. For the CDR3, the DNA is TGTGCCAGCAGTGACGGTGGGGGGGACACAGATACGCAGTATTTT.

The V call is TRBV18, the J call TRBJ2-1, with a weak D call TRBD2 (8 bases). The CDR3 consists of 15 residues. Germline CDR1 KGHSH, CDR2 LQKENI. Trimming took off 3 bases at V and 5 bases at J, with 14 bases between the two ends. The CDR3, as DNA: TGTGCCAGCTCACCCACGGGGGGGACAGACAATGAGCAGTTCTTC. Amino acid sequence: CASSPTGGTDNEQFF.

The chain couples TRBV19 to TRBJ2-2; TRBD1 agrees at 10 bases. V dropped 4 bases and J dropped 3; count of bases not matched to a gene: 8. Germline V gives CDR1 LNHDA, CDR2 SQIVND (reference sequence). CDR3 length: 17 residues. The CDR3 reads CASSRSGQGVDTGELFF. CDR3 DNA sequence: TGTGCCAGTAGTAGATCCGGACAGGGGGTAGACACCGGGGAGCTGTTTTTT.

The chain combines TRBV4-3 with TRBJ2-5, with 8 bases aligning to TRBD2. The CDR3 spans 18 residues. Germline V lookup: CDR1 LGHNA, CDR2 YSLEER. The junction had 14 bases not matched to a gene; V was cut back by 4 bases and J by 1 base. Written as DNA, the CDR3 is TGCGCCAGCAGCCTGAGACTAGCGAGGGGACCAATCCAAGAGACCCAGTACTTC. This translates into CASSLRLARGPIQETQYF.

Here the CDR3 reads CASRPTGEETQYF. The CDR3, as DNA: TGTGCCAGTAGACCGACAGGGGAAGAGACCCAGTACTTC. The chain has TRBV19 and TRBJ2-5, with TRBD1 matching 8 bases. The CDR3 is 13 amino acids. Germline V lookup: CDR1 LNHDA, CDR2 SQIVND (reference sequence). Trimming took 6 bases from V and 3 from J; bases not matched to a gene: 3.

This clone was picked up one time. V and J are TRBV18 and TRBJ1-4; D call uncertain. This CDR3 comprises 16 residues. V lost 2 bases and J lost 4, with 14 bases in between. In germline, CDR1 is KGHSH, CDR2 LQKENI. The CDR3 coding sequence is TGTGCCAGCTCACCAACGGTCCCCGCGGGTAATGAAAAACTGTTTTTT. Translating gives CASSPTVPAGNEKLFF.

This clone was observed a handful of times. The V and J genes are TRBV6-5 and TRBJ2-7; D uncertain. Trimming shortened V by 5 bases and J by 5 bases, and 10 bases separated the two germline ends. Germline CDR1 MNHEY, CDR2 SVGAGI. This CDR3 is 12 amino acids long. The CDR3 sequence is CASSPQAHEQYF. In nucleotides, the CDR3 is TGTGCCAGCAGTCCTCAGGCCCACGAGCAGTACTTC.

This chain links TRBV29-1 with TRBJ1-3; D gene uncertain. CDR1 is SQVTM and CDR2 is ANQGSEA in the germline V gene. The V end was cut by 4 bases, the J end by 0 bases, with 10 bases between. The CDR3 extends over 14 amino acids. CDR3 residues: CSVVFGNSGNTIYF. CDR3 DNA sequence: TGCAGCGTTGTTTTCGGGAACTCTGGAAACACCATATATTTT.

This chain uses TRBV5-1 with TRBJ1-1; D might be TRBD1 (6 bases). V was cut by 1 base and J by 3 bases, with 13 bases left in between. The CDR3 spans 15 residues. CDR1 is SGHRS and CDR2 is YFSETQ in the germline V gene. CDR3 nucleotides: TGCGCCAGCAGCTTGCTACAGGGAGTGGACACTGAAGCTTTCTTT. Protein sequence: CASSLLQGVDTEAFF.

The gene calls are TRBV7-9 and TRBJ1-2; 7 positions match TRBD1. Germline CDR1 SEHNR, CDR2 FQNEAQ (reference sequence). This CDR3 has 14 amino acids. Losses at the gene ends were 6 bases for V and 5 bases for J; bases not matched to a gene: 9. CDR3 nucleotides: TGTGCCAGCAGTTATGGGACAGACCCTTATGGCTACACCTTC. This encodes CASSYGTDPYGYTF.

The J gene is TRBJ2-7, the V gene TRBV5-6, with D perhaps matching TRBD1 (6 bases). The CDR3 sequence is 14 residues long. Trimming stripped 5 bases from V and 2 bases from J, with 14 bases between. Germline V CDR1 and CDR2: SGHDT, YYEEEE. CDR3 sequence reads: CASSPRPGAYEQYF. CDR3 sequence (DNA): TGTGCCAGCAGTCCCCGGCCAGGGGCCTACGAGCAGTACTTC.